The 3 T cell receptor beta chains in this list originate from one sample, sequenced in a study of Ad26.COV2.S vaccination and SARS-CoV-2 variants. The data were produced by immunoSEQ multiplex PCR, yet TCRdb's version contains in-frame clones alone and is incomplete. The sample has hundreds of thousands of clones, roughly nine tenths seen once. The treatment here: around 19 received Ad26.COV2.S at low or high dose, single or two shots; five or six received placebo; per-sample allocation not given. Sampling took place 63 days after the first vaccine or placebo injection. The sequencing used peripheral blood, collected in a trial of Ad26.COV2.S vaccine versus placebo. The receptor set was obtained from a person aged 18-65 years who received the Ad26.COV2.S COVID-19 vaccine or a placebo.

The chain uses TRBV7-6 and TRBJ2-1; 15 bases are a match to TRBD2. J lost 0 bases, V lost 4 bases, and 10 bases had no gene match. Germline assignment: CDR1 SGHVS and CDR2 FNYEAQ. This CDR3 comprises 20 residues. The CDR3 loop is CASSSPRTSGGGSSYNEQFF. CDR3 in DNA: TGTGCCAGCAGCTCCCCCCGGACTAGCGGGGGGGGTAGCTCCTACAATGAGCAGTTCTTC.

The chain is built from TRBV2 and TRBJ2-6, with D possibly matching TRBD1 (6 bases). The germline gives CDR1 SNHLY, CDR2 FYNNEI. This CDR3 has 14 amino acids. Trimming stripped 10 bases from V and 0 bases from J, with 10 bases between. The CDR3 is CAISTGSGANVLTF. The CDR3 nucleotides are TGTGCCATTTCGACAGGCTCTGGGGCCAACGTCCTGACTTTC.

The chain is built from TRBV7-2 and TRBJ2-4; D is unresolved. Looked up from germline, CDR1 is SGHTA and CDR2 is FQGNSA. V lost 3 bases and J 0 bases, leaving 12 bases between the germline ends. This CDR3 contains 16 residues. CDR3 nucleotides: TGTGCCAGCAGCTTGTATGACACCTTAGCCAAAAACATTCAGTACTTC. Protein product: CASSLYDTLAKNIQYF.